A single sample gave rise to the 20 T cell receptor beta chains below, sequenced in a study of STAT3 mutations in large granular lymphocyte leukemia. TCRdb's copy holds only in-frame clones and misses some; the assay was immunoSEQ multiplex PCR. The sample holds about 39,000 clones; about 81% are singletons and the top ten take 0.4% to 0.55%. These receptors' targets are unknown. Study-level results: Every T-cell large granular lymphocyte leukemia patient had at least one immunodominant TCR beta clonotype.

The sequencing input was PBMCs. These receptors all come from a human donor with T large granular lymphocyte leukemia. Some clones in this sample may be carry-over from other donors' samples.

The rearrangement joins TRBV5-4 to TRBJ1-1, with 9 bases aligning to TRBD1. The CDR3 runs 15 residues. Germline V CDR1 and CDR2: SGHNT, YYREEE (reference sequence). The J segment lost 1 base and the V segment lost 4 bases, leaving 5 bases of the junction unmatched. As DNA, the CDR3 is TGTGCCAGCAGCCCTGACAGGGGGTCGAACACTGAAGCTTTCTTT. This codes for CASSPDRGSNTEAFF.

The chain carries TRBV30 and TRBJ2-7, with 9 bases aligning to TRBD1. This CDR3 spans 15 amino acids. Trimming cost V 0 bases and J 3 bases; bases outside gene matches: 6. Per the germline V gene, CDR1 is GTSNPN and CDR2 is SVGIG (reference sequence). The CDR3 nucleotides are TGTGCCTGGAGTGTACGACAGGGGGGAAACTACGAGCAGTACGTC. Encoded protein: CAWSVRQGGNYEQYV.

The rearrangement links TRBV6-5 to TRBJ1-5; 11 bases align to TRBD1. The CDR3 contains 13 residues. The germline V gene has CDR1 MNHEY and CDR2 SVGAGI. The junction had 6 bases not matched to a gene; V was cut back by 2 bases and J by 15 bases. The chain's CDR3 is CASSYGTGGSWHF. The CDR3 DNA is TGTGCCAGCAGTTACGGGACAGGGGGGTCCTGGCATTTT.

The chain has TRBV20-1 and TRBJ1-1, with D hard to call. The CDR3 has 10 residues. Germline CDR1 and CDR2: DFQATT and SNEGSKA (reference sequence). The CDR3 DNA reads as TGCACCGGTTCCCCTGGTGAAGCTTTCTTT. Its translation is CTGSPGEAFF.

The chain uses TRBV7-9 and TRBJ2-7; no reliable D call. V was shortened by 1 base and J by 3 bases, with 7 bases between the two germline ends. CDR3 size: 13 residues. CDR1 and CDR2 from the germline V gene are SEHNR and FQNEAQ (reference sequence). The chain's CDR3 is CASSLGSNYEQYV. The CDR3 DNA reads TGTGCCAGCAGCTTAGGGTCAAACTACGAGCAGTACGTC.

CDR3 sequence reads: CASSVGFRTDTQYF. The CDR3 bases are TGCGCCAGCAGCGTTGGTTTTCGCACAGATACGCAGTATTTT. This chain connects TRBV5-1 to TRBJ2-3; no clear D. The CDR3 is 14 residues long. V dropped 4 bases and J dropped 1 base, with 10 bases sitting between them. Germline assignment: CDR1 SGHRS and CDR2 YFSETQ.

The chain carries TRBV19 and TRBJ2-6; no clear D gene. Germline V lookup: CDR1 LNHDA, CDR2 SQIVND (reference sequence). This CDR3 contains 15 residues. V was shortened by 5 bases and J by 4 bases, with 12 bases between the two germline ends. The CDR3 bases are TGTGCCAGTAGTCGTCGAGATCTGGGGGCCAACGTCCTGACTTTC. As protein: CASSRRDLGANVLTF.

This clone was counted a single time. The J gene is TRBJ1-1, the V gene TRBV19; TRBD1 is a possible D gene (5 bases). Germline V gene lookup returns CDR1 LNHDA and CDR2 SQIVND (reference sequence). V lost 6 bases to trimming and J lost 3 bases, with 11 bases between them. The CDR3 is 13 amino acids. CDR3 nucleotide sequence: TGTGCCAGTAGCCTCGCGGGGGACACTGAAGCTTTCTTT. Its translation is CASSLAGDTEAFF.

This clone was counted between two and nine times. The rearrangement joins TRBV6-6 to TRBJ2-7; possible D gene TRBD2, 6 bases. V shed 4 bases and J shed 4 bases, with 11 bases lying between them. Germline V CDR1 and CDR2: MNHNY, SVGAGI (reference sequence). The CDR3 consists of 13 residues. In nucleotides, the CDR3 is TGTGCCAGCAGTTCGGAGGGATGGTACGAGCAGTACGTC. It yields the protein CASSSEGWYEQYV.

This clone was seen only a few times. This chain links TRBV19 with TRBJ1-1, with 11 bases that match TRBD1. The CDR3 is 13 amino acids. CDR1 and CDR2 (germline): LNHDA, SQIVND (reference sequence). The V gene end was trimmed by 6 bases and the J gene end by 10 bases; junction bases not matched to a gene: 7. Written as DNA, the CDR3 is TGTGCCAGTAGCCAGGACAGGGGGCTGTTAGCTTTCTTT. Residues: CASSQDRGLLAFF. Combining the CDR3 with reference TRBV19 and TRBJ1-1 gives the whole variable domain DGGITQSPKYLFRKEGQNVTLSCEQNLNHDAMYWYRQDPGQGLRLIYYSQIVNDFQKGDIAEGYSVSREKKESFPLTVTSAQKNPTAFYLCASSQDRGLLAFFGQGTRLTVV.

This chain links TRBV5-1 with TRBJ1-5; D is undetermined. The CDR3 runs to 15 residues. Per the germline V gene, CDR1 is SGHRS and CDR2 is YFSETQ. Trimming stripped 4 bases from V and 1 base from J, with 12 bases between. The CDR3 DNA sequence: TGCGCCAGCAGCGTAACGGGTAACAGCAATCAGCCCCAGCATTTT. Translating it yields CASSVTGNSNQPQHF.

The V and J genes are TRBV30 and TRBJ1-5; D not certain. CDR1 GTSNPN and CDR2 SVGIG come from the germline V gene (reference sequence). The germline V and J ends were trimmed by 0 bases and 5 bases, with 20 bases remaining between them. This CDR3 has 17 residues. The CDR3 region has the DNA TGTGCCTGGAGTGTAGGCAGGTTCGCTCGCAACGATCAGCCCCAGCATTTT. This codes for CAWSVGRFARNDQPQHF.

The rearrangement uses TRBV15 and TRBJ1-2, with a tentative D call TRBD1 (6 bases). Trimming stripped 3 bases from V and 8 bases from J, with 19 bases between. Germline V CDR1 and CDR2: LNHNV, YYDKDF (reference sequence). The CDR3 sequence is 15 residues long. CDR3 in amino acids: CATSSTRGPQGGYTF. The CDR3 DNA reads TGTGCCACCAGCAGTACCCGGGGTCCTCAGGGGGGCTACACCTTC.

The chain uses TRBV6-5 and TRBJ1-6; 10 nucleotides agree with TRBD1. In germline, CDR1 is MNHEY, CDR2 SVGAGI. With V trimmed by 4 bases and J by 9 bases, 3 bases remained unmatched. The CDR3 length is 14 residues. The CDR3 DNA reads TGTGCCAGCAGTTCGGGACAGGGGATTTCACCCCTCCACTTT. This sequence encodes CASSSGQGISPLHF.

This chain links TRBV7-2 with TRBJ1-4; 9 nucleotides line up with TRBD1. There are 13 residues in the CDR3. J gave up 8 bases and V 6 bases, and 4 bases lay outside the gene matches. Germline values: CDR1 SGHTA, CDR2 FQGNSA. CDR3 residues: CASRQGAAEKLFF. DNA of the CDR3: TGTGCCAGCAGACAGGGGGCGGCCGAAAAACTGTTTTTT. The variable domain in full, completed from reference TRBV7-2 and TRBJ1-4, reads GAGVSQSPSNKVTEKGKDVELRCDPISGHTALYWYRQSLGQGLEFLIYFQGNSAPDKSGLPSDRFSAERTGGSVSTLTIQRTQQEDSAVYLCASRQGAAEKLFFGSGTQLSVL.

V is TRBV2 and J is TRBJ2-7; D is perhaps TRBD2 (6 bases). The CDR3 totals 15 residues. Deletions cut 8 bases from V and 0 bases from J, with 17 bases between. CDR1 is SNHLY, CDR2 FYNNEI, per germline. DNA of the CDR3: TGTGCCAGCCGCCGCCGGGACTCACCCTCCTACGAGCAGTACTTC. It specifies CASRRRDSPSYEQYF.

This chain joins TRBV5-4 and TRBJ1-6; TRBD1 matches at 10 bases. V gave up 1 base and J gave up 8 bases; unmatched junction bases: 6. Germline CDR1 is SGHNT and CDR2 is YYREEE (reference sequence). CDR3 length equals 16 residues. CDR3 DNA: TGTGCCAGCAGCTTGATTTCCGGGACAGGGGATTCACCCCTCCACTTT. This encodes CASSLISGTGDSPLHF.

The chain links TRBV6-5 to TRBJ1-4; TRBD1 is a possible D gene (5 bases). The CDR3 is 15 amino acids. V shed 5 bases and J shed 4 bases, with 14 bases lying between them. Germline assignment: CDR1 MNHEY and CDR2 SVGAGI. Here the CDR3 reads CASSPGRGFNEKLFF. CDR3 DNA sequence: TGTGCCAGCAGTCCAGGACGGGGCTTTAATGAAAAACTGTTTTTT.

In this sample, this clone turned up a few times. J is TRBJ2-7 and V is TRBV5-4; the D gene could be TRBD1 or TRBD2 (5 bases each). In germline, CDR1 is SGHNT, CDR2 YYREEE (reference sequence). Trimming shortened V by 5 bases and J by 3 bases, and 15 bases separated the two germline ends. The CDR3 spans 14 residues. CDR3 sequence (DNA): TGTGCCAGCAGGATCGTGGGACCCGGCTACGAGCAGTACGTC. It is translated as CASRIVGPGYEQYV.

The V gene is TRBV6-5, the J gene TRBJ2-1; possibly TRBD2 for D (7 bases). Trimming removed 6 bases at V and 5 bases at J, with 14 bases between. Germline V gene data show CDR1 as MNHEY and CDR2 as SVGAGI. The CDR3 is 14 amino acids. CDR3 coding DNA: TGTGCCAGCAGCCAGGCGGGGGCCCACAATGAGCAGTTCTTC. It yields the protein CASSQAGAHNEQFF.